Here is one T cell receptor beta chain with its context. Assay: immunoSEQ multiplex PCR; the TCRdb copy retains only in-frame clones and omits some. The sample shows fewer than 650,000 clones, about 79% of them seen only once. These data are taken from a study of shared clonotypes between healthy human individuals. The germline gives CDR1 SGHNT, CDR2 YYREEE (reference sequence). V dropped 5 bases and J dropped 4; count of bases not matched to a gene: 5. This CDR3 is built from 14 residues. The specimen sequenced was PBMCs. The chain is built from TRBV5-4 and TRBJ2-2; 7 bases fit TRBD1. The sequence was collected from a woman between 40 and 50 years old in good health. Some clones in this sample may be carry-over from other donors' samples. In DNA form, the CDR3 reads TGTGCCAGCAGTTTTACAGGGGTCACCGGGGAGCTGTTTTTT. This sequence encodes CASSFTGVTGELFF.